This TCR beta chain derives from a study of long-term antiretroviral therapy in people with HIV. Germline lookup yields CDR1 LGHNA and CDR2 YNFKEQ. V lost 1 base to trimming and J lost 6 bases, with 16 bases between them. This CDR3 has 16 amino acids. Sequencing relied on immunoSEQ assay v3.0, run at survey level. Assay used: immunoSEQ multiplex PCR; TCRdb lists only in-frame clones, some missing. Here the sample spans over 15,000 clones, approximately 78% being singletons. This clone was found a few times. The chain employs TRBV4-2 and TRBJ2-1, with D maybe TRBD1 (5 bases). The receptor was isolated from a man in his late teens or twenties with HIV. The source material was unsorted PBMCs, sampled 0.3 years after starting antiretroviral therapy. The chain's CDR3 is CASSQVVDTLGNEQFF. As DNA, the CDR3 is TGTGCCAGCAGCCAAGTAGTGGACACCCTCGGCAATGAGCAGTTCTTC.